The present T cell receptor (beta chain) was sequenced within a study of spatial heterogeneity in lung cancer. This clonotype was observed many times. This sample's time point: sample taken at primary tumor resection. TCRdb independently ran MiXCR on the 5' RACE reads; one entry per CDR3 protein. This sample yields roughly 48,000 distinct CDR3 sequences, of which roughly 5% are seen a single time; 11% belongs to the top ten. This CDR3 region has 19 residues. V was pared by 5 bases and J by 5 bases, with 23 bases of the junction left unmatched. Germline CDR1 MNHEY, CDR2 SMNVEV (reference sequence). Here the sequenced sample was PBMCs, taken at surgery. The rearrangement links TRBV27 to TRBJ1-1; TRBD1 matches at 7 bases. The sequence came from a male donor with early-stage non-small cell lung cancer. The CDR3 loop reads CASSVGWGGRDRATTEAFF. The CDR3 DNA is TGTGCCAGCAGTGTAGGGTGGGGCGGTCGAGACAGGGCGACGACTGAAGCTTTCTTT.